One and the same sample provided the 29 T cell receptor beta chains below, sequenced in a study of blood T cells in healthy people across ages. Combining a sample-barcoded 5' primer with a J-beta primer mix, a second PCR ran for about 6 to 12 cycles. TCRdb analysed the 5' RACE reads with MiXCR anew, one entry per CDR3 protein. The sample has 700,000 to 850,000 distinct CDR3 sequences; about 53% are singletons. Source material: blood. These receptors came from a man older than 75 in good health.

The CDR3: CASSRVLVILMNTEAFF. Here the CDR3 DNA reads TGCGCCAGCAGCCGCGTTTTGGTGATCTTAATGAACACTGAAGCTTTCTTT. The rearrangement joins TRBV4-1 to TRBJ1-1; D is uncertain. Germline assignment: CDR1 MGHRA and CDR2 YSYEKL. There are 17 residues in the CDR3. V was shortened by 4 bases and J by 0 bases, with 18 bases between the two germline ends.

This clonotype was recorded once. The rearrangement joins TRBV20-1 to TRBJ2-5; 9 nucleotides match TRBD2. The DNA end lines up better with TRBJ2-7; the J call may be wrong. Germline-derived CDR1 and CDR2 are DFQATT and SNEGSKA (reference sequence). This CDR3 region has 14 residues. The CDR3 nucleotides read TGCAGTGCGAGTAGCGGGAGCGGAACCTACGAGCAGTACTTC. Translating gives CSASSGSGTYEQYF.

The chain recombines TRBV24-1 with TRBJ2-5; D might be TRBD2 (5 bases). The CDR3 spans 15 residues. V lost 3 bases, J lost 11 bases, and 21 bases lay in between. The germline gives CDR1 KGHDR, CDR2 SFDVKD. The CDR3 nucleotides are TGTGCCACCAGTGATCAGCGGTCGTCAAGCCTGGAGCAGTACTTC. It yields the protein CATSDQRSSSLEQYF.

Only a few counts were recorded for this clonotype. The chain carries TRBV7-9 and TRBJ2-5; 7 positions match TRBD1. The V gene's germline CDR1 is SEHNR and CDR2 FQNEAQ (reference sequence). The CDR3 is 15 residues long. Unmatched junction bases numbered 8, after V lost 5 bases and J lost 2 bases. The CDR3 loop is CASSIGQAGQETQYF. CDR3 in DNA: TGTGCCAGCAGCATCGGACAGGCTGGGCAAGAGACCCAGTACTTC. The whole variable domain, remainder taken from reference TRBV7-9 and TRBJ2-5, is DTGVSQNPRHKITKRGQNVTFRCDPISEHNRLYWYRQTLGQGPEFLTYFQNEAQLEKSRLLSDRFSAERPKGSFSTLEIQRTEQGDSAMYLCASSIGQAGQETQYFGPGTRLLVL.

The chain recombines TRBV6-1 with TRBJ2-1; tentative D call: TRBD1 (6 bases). The V gene's germline CDR1 is MNHNS and CDR2 SASEGT. V lost 2 bases and J lost 7, with 12 bases in between. The CDR3 is 14 residues long. CDR3 DNA sequence: TGTGCCAGCAGTGAACCGGTCGGGACAAATGAGCAGTTCTTC. Protein: CASSEPVGTNEQFF.

This clonotype was seen more than once but under ten times. The chain is built from TRBV10-3 and TRBJ2-7, with TRBD2 matching over 10 bases. This CDR3 region has 16 residues. Germline V gene sequence: CDR1 ENHRY, CDR2 SYGVKD. Trimming took 11 bases from V and 3 from J; bases not matched to a gene: 16. CDR3: CAVGPSGSVGGYEQYF. The CDR3 nucleotides are TGTGCCGTCGGTCCTAGCGGGAGTGTCGGGGGCTACGAGCAGTACTTC.

This clonotype was seen only once. The J gene is TRBJ2-7, the V gene TRBV7-2; D is unclear. CDR1 is SGHTA and CDR2 is FQGNSA in the germline V gene. V was pared by 2 bases and J by 9 bases, with 17 bases between. This CDR3 has 14 amino acids. CDR3: CASSLQAPEQAQYF. CDR3 DNA sequence: TGTGCCAGCAGCTTACAAGCTCCGGAACAAGCGCAGTACTTC.

This clonotype was seen only once. The rearrangement joins TRBV28 to TRBJ2-1, with TRBD1 as a possible D gene (5 bases). CDR1 MDHEN and CDR2 SYDVKM come from the germline V gene. Trimming pared 3 bases from V and 8 bases from J, leaving 11 bases between. The CDR3 runs 13 residues. CDR3 sequence reads: CASSFPQGYEQFF. In DNA form, the CDR3 reads TGTGCCAGCAGTTTCCCCCAGGGCTATGAGCAGTTCTTC.

This sequence joins TRBV11-2 and TRBJ2-7; 8 bases match TRBD1. The CDR3 is 13 residues long. With 6 bases clipped from V and 6 bases from J, the junction kept 7 bases outside the gene matches. Germline V gene lookup returns CDR1 SGHAT and CDR2 FQNNGV. The CDR3 DNA sequence: TGTGCCAGCAGTTCCCGGACAGGGATCGAGCAGTACTTC. As protein: CASSSRTGIEQYF. Together with reference TRBV11-2 and TRBJ2-7, the CDR3 gives the full variable domain: EAGVAQSPRYKIIEKRQSVAFWCNPISGHATLYWYQQILGQGPKLLIQFQNNGVVDDSQLPKDRFSAERLKGVDSTLKIQPAKLEDSAVYLCASSSRTGIEQYFGPGTRLTVT.

CDR3 coding DNA: TGTGCCAGCAGTGTCCACAACCTCCTCTACGAGCAGTACTTC. Protein: CASSVHNLLYEQYF. This chain uses TRBV6-1 with TRBJ2-4; D not resolved. The end of the DNA fits TRBJ2-7 better, so the J call may be wrong. The CDR3 contains 14 residues. The V gene's germline CDR1 is MNHNS and CDR2 SASEGT.

The chain carries TRBV6-5 and TRBJ2-3, with 8 bases fitting TRBD1. V lost 5 bases, J lost 0 bases, and 7 bases stayed unmatched. Germline V gene sequence: CDR1 MNHEY, CDR2 SVGAGI. CDR3 length: 16 residues. CDR3 sequence reads: CASSTGTGLSTDTQYF. In DNA form, the CDR3 reads TGTGCCAGCAGTACGGGGACAGGTCTAAGCACAGATACGCAGTATTTT.

This chain connects TRBV11-2 to TRBJ1-4; D gene ambiguous. Germline V gene sequence: CDR1 SGHAT, CDR2 FQNNGV. V gave up 5 bases and J gave up 0 bases, with 10 bases separating them. CDR3 size: 15 residues. DNA for the CDR3: TGTGCCAGCAGCCCTAGCCGGTCAACTAATGAAAAACTGTTTTTT. As protein: CASSPSRSTNEKLFF.

The V gene is TRBV12-3 or TRBV12-4, the J gene TRBJ2-7; D might be TRBD1 (6 bases). The DNA end is a closer match to TRBJ2-5, so the J assignment may be wrong. CDR3 length: 15 amino acids. CDR3 amino acids: CASSLARGSTETQYF. The CDR3 DNA reads TGTGCCAGCAGTTTAGCCAGGGGAAGTACGGAGACCCAGTACTTC.

In DNA form, the CDR3 reads TGTGCCAGCAGCTTAGAAGGGACTAGTTACCACGAGCAGTACTTC. Its protein product is CASSLEGTSYHEQYF. This chain joins TRBV7-2 and TRBJ2-5; 8 positions match TRBD2. The J call may be mistaken, given a closer DNA end match to TRBJ2-7. The CDR3 is 15 residues long. The V gene's germline CDR1 is SGHTA and CDR2 FQGNSA.

This clonotype was counted only a few times. The genes are TRBV7-9 and TRBJ2-7, with D tentatively TRBD1 (6 bases). V was cut by 5 bases and J by 2 bases, with 13 bases left in between. In germline, CDR1 is SEHNR, CDR2 FQNEAQ (reference sequence). The CDR3 runs 14 residues. The CDR3 is CASSAVGGAYEQYF. CDR3 DNA: TGTGCCAGCAGCGCGGTAGGGGGAGCCTACGAGCAGTACTTC.

This sequence joins TRBV7-9 and TRBJ2-1; TRBD2 matches at 9 bases. The V segment lost 5 bases and the J segment 7 bases; nucleotides outside the gene matches: 9. In germline, CDR1 is SEHNR, CDR2 FQNEAQ (reference sequence). The CDR3 contains 15 residues. CDR3 sequence reads: CASSQTSGGQNEQFF. As DNA, the CDR3 is TGTGCCAGCAGCCAGACTAGCGGAGGGCAGAATGAGCAGTTCTTC.

The chain joins TRBV15 to TRBJ2-1; perhaps TRBD1 as D (5 bases). The length of the CDR3 is 16 residues. Germline V gene sequence: CDR1 LNHNV, CDR2 YYDKDF (reference sequence). The V end lost 1 base, the J end lost 3 bases, and 13 bases lay between the germline ends. The CDR3 loop reads CATSRAARTGYNEQFF. The CDR3 DNA sequence: TGTGCCACCAGCAGAGCGGCGAGAACAGGCTACAATGAGCAGTTCTTC.

The chain carries TRBV5-1 and TRBJ1-2; the D gene is possibly TRBD1 (6 bases). Per the germline V gene, CDR1 is SGHRS and CDR2 is YFSETQ. This CDR3 spans 15 amino acids. The V gene lost 4 bases and the J gene lost 4 bases, with 17 bases spanning the gap. This chain's CDR3 is CASSPGDTGAYGYTF. DNA for the CDR3: TGCGCCAGCAGCCCCGGGGACACGGGGGCCTATGGCTACACCTTC.

This chain links TRBV24-1 with TRBJ1-2; D may be TRBD1 (5 bases). The CDR3 runs to 16 residues. Germline loops: CDR1 KGHDR, CDR2 SFDVKD. V was pared by 3 bases and J by 8 bases, with 21 bases between. Here the CDR3 DNA reads TGTGCCACCAGTGATCCACCGGGGAGGGGCTCCCCAGGCTACACCTTC. Amino acids: CATSDPPGRGSPGYTF.

The rearrangement uses TRBV9 and TRBJ2-7; TRBD2 might be the D (5 bases). V lost 0 bases, J lost 8 bases, and 15 bases lay in between. The germline CDR1 and CDR2 sequences are SGDLS and YYNGEE. The CDR3 length is 14 residues. CDR3 sequence (DNA): TGTGCCAGCAGCGTAGAAGGGCGGGCCGGTAAGCAGTACTTC. This translates into CASSVEGRAGKQYF.

The chain carries TRBV2 and TRBJ2-3; TRBD2 might be the D (6 bases). CDR3 size: 15 residues. CDR1 and CDR2 (germline): SNHLY, FYNNEI. V dropped 1 base and J dropped 0 bases, with 8 bases sitting between them. The CDR3 spells CASSEGGTSTDTQYF. The CDR3 nucleotides are TGTGCCAGCAGTGAAGGGGGGACTAGCACAGATACGCAGTATTTT.

This chain connects TRBV15 to TRBJ2-5, with 11 bases lining up with TRBD2. The CDR3 length is 13 residues. Trimming removed 5 bases from V and 4 bases from J; junction bases left unmatched: 0. Germline V CDR1 and CDR2: LNHNV, YYDKDF (reference sequence). The CDR3 DNA reads TGTGCCACCAGCGGACTAGCGGGAGAGACCCAGTACTTC. It codes for CATSGLAGETQYF.

There are a few counts of this clonotype. The chain carries TRBV13 and TRBJ2-3; no clear D. Trimming removed 4 bases at V and 14 bases at J, with 19 bases between. Germline loops: CDR1 PRHDT, CDR2 FYEKMQ (reference sequence). The CDR3 runs to 13 residues. The CDR3 coding sequence is TGTGCCAGCAGCTCTCGGACCCTTCTGGAAGCGTATTTT. The encoded protein is CASSSRTLLEAYF.

This chain connects TRBV4-2 to TRBJ2-7; 13 bases are a match to TRBD2. This CDR3 contains 17 residues. Germline CDR1 LGHNA, CDR2 YNFKEQ. Trimming at V came to 4 bases and at J to 2 bases, leaving 8 bases not matched to a gene. The CDR3 loop is CASSPGGTSGETYEQYF. DNA for the CDR3: TGTGCCAGCAGCCCAGGCGGGACTAGCGGGGAGACCTACGAGCAGTACTTC.

This clonotype was found once. V is TRBV4-2 and J is TRBJ2-3, with 12 bases fitting TRBD2. V was pared by 0 bases and J by 14 bases, with 21 bases of the junction left unmatched. CDR3 size: 19 residues. The germline gives CDR1 LGHNA, CDR2 YNFKEQ. The CDR3 DNA sequence: TGTGCCAGCAGCCAAGATTCGCAAAGACTAGCGGGAGAGCGGGGAGACGCGTATTTT. Translation: CASSQDSQRLAGERGDAYF.

This clonotype has more than one count but fewer than ten. The rearrangement links TRBV6-2 or TRBV6-3 to TRBJ1-2; D unclear. V gave up 7 bases and J gave up 5 bases, with 11 bases separating them. The length of the CDR3 is 12 residues. CDR1 and CDR2 from the germline V gene are MNHEY and SVGEGT. The CDR3 here is CASNTPGYGYTF. For the CDR3, the DNA is TGTGCCAGCAACACACCGGGTTATGGCTACACCTTC.

The rearrangement joins TRBV28 to TRBJ1-5; 8 nucleotides match TRBD1. Germline V gives CDR1 MDHEN, CDR2 SYDVKM. V dropped 5 bases and J dropped 3; count of bases not matched to a gene: 6. The CDR3 consists of 15 residues. In DNA form, the CDR3 reads TGTGCCAGCAGTCGGACAGGGCCGAACAATCAGCCCCAGCATTTT. It specifies CASSRTGPNNQPQHF.

The chain uses TRBV20-1 and TRBJ2-3; 9 bases are shared with TRBD1. From germline, CDR1 is DFQATT and CDR2 SNEGSKA (reference sequence). The CDR3 is made up of 14 amino acids. V lost 4 bases to trimming and J lost 2 bases; unmatched junction nucleotides: 4. CDR3 in amino acids: CSATDRGNTDTQYF. As DNA, the CDR3 is TGCAGTGCTACGGACAGGGGTAACACAGATACGCAGTATTTT.

The J gene is TRBJ2-1, the V gene TRBV5-1; 7 bases line up with TRBD2. This CDR3 is built from 13 residues. The germline gives CDR1 SGHRS, CDR2 YFSETQ. The J segment lost 10 bases and the V segment lost 4 bases, leaving 8 bases of the junction unmatched. This CDR3 reads CASSLEGLGEQFF. CDR3 bases: TGCGCCAGCAGCCTGGAAGGACTAGGCGAGCAGTTCTTC.